The rows below give T cell receptor beta chains drawn from one sample of a study of shared clonotypes between healthy human individuals. The data were produced by immunoSEQ multiplex PCR, yet TCRdb's version contains in-frame clones alone and is incomplete. Of 550,000 to 800,000 clones listed, about 74% are singletons. The sequenced sample consisted of memory CD4+ T cells sorted from blood. The receptors were gathered from a woman in her twenties or thirties in good health. Each CDR3 is given with its conserved first and last residue. Fields, in order: J gene, V gene, clone size, D gene, CDR3 DNA, CDR3 protein. A D gene is named only where the DNA matches it firmly. Clone size is given for some rows only: seen once, a few or many times, or a class if the clone is expanded.

>TRBJ2-5|TRBV10-2|few|TRBD1
TGCGCCAGCAGTGGACAGGGCGCCTTAGAGACCCAGTACTTC
CASSGQGALETQYF
>TRBJ2-3|TRBV25-1|NA|NA
TGTGCCAGTACGGAGACTAGCACAGATACGCAGTATTTT
CASTETSTDTQYF
>TRBJ2-2|TRBV5-1|NA|TRBD2
TGCGCCAGCAGCTTGGATTTTACTAGCGCCGGGGAGCTGTTTTTT
CASSLDFTSAGELFF
>TRBJ2-3|TRBV11-2|NA|NA
TGTGCCAGCAGCTTAGATTTGGGCCAGAATACAGATACGCAGTATTTT
CASSLDLGQNTDTQYF
>TRBJ2-1|TRBV9|NA|NA
TGTGCCAGCAGCCCCCCGGGGCAGTTCAATGAGCAGTTCTTC
CASSPPGQFNEQFF
>TRBJ2-1|TRBV25-1|NA|NA
TGTGCCAGCAGCGAAAGAAATATGGGGAATACACCATACAATGAGCAGTTCTTC
CASSERNMGNTPYNEQFF
>TRBJ2-6|TRBV5-1|NA|NA
TGCGCCAGCAGGGCGGGGACAGTCTCTGAGGGGGCCAACGTCCTGACTTTC
CASRAGTVSEGANVLTF
>TRBJ1-4|TRBV19|NA|NA
TGTGCCAGTAGTATCCCACCCGCGGGACTGTTTTTT
CASSIPPAGLFF
>TRBJ1-1|TRBV28|NA|NA
TGTGCCAGCAGTCCCGGGGGGCAAGATACTGAAGCTTTCTTT
CASSPGGQDTEAFF
>TRBJ1-1|TRBV5-4|NA|NA
TGTGCCAGCAGCTTGGAAGAGAACACTGAAGCTTTCTTT
CASSLEENTEAFF
>TRBJ2-7|TRBV20-1|NA|NA
TGCAGTGCAGTACAGTGGGGGGAGCAGTACTTC
CSAVQWGEQYF
>TRBJ2-2|TRBV7-2|few|NA
TGTGCCAGCCCTGAGCGGGTGGACACCGGGGAGCTGTTTTTT
CASPERVDTGELFF
>TRBJ2-1|TRBV5-1|NA|TRBD1
TGCGCCAGCAGCTTGGCCGAGACAGGGGTACCTGAGCAGTTCTTC
CASSLAETGVPEQFF
>TRBJ2-7|TRBV25-1|NA|NA
TGTGCCAGCAGTGTTCCAAACAGGGAGAGGAACGAGCAGTACTTC
CASSVPNRERNEQYF
>TRBJ2-7|TRBV6-1|NA|TRBD1
TGTGCCAGCAGGGTAGGGGACAGGTCACTCGAGCAGTACTTC
CASRVGDRSLEQYF
>TRBJ1-5|TRBV7-6|NA|NA
TGTGCCAGCAGCATGGACAGAAATCAGCCCCAGCATTTT
CASSMDRNQPQHF
>TRBJ2-6|TRBV7-9|NA|NA
TGTGCCAGCAGCTCGCGGGACAAGGGTCTCTCTGGGGCCAACGTCCTGACTTTC
CASSSRDKGLSGANVLTF
>TRBJ2-7|TRBV28|NA|NA
TGTGCCAGCAGAGCTGAGGGTTACGAGCAGTACTTC
CASRAEGYEQYF
>TRBJ2-5|TRBV7-8|NA|NA
TGTGCCAGCAGCTCCCGTGAGGCTACAACCCAGTACTTC
CASSSREATTQYF
>TRBJ2-7|TRBV18|NA|TRBD1
TGTGCCAGCTCACCACCGACAGGGGGAAAATACGAGCAGTACTTC
CASSPPTGGKYEQYF
>TRBJ2-7|TRBV7-8|NA|TRBD1
TGTGCCAGCAGTCCCGGGACAGGGACGTTTTACGAGCAGTACTTC
CASSPGTGTFYEQYF
>TRBJ1-3|TRBV27|NA|NA
TGTGCCAGCCGCGAGGGGGTCTCTGGAAACACCATATATTTT
CASREGVSGNTIYF
>TRBJ2-7|TRBV4-1|NA|TRBD1
TGCGCCAGCAGCCTCGTTACCTTGACAGGGGATGTCTACGAGCAGTACTTC
CASSLVTLTGDVYEQYF
>TRBJ1-2|TRBV27|once|NA
TGTGCCAGCAGTTTTTTGGCTAACTATGGCTACACCTTC
CASSFLANYGYTF
>TRBJ2-3|TRBV28|NA|NA
TGTGCCAGCAGTCTTAGCGGAACTTTAACAGATACGCAGTATTTT
CASSLSGTLTDTQYF
>TRBJ1-2|TRBV28|NA|TRBD1
TGTGCCAGCATTTATAGGGGGCGCTTTGGCTACACCTTC
CASIYRGRFGYTF
>TRBJ2-6|TRBV7-3|NA|NA
TGTGCCAGCAGCCTGCCGGGACTCTCCAGCTCTGGGGCCAACGTCCTGACTTTC
CASSLPGLSSSGANVLTF
>TRBJ2-1|TRBV2|many|NA
TGTGCCAGCAGTGAAACCGTAGGATCTTCGGTTGAGCAGTTCTTC
CASSETVGSSVEQFF
>TRBJ2-3|TRBV25-1|many|NA
TGTGCCAGTACACAAGGGGTGGATACGCAGTATTTT
CASTQGVDTQYF
>TRBJ2-5|TRBV19|NA|NA
TGTGCCAGTAGTATAGTCGTCGGCCAGGGGCGGGGGGAGACCCAGTACTTC
CASSIVVGQGRGETQYF
>TRBJ1-2|TRBV27|NA|NA
TGTGCCAGCAGCCCCACCTACGGTACCGGCTACACCTTC
CASSPTYGTGYTF
>TRBJ1-1|TRBV5-1|NA|TRBD1
TGCGCCAGCCGACAGGGGGACGGGGGCACTGAAGCTTTCTTT
CASRQGDGGTEAFF
>TRBJ2-3|TRBV5-8|NA|NA
TGTGCCAGCAGCTTGGGGCGGGATGGCACAGATACGCAGTATTTT
CASSLGRDGTDTQYF
>TRBJ2-1|TRBV29-1|once|TRBD2
TGCAGCGGGGGACTAGCGGGTGGGAATGAGCAGTTCTTC
CSGGLAGGNEQFF
>TRBJ2-3|TRBV25-1|few|NA
TGTGCCAGCAGTGCTCAGCGGGTGGGCACAGATACGCAGTATTTT
CASSAQRVGTDTQYF
>TRBJ1-6|TRBV30|few|NA
TGTGCCTGGAGCCGGGCAGGATCACCCCTCCACTTT
CAWSRAGSPLHF
>TRBJ1-5|TRBV10-2|NA|NA
TGCGCCAGCGGATTGGACGGGAATCAGCCCCAGCATTTT
CASGLDGNQPQHF
>TRBJ1-2|TRBV6-1|NA|NA
TGTGCCAGCAGTTCGGACAGTGATCTCTATGGCTACACCTTC
CASSSDSDLYGYTF
>TRBJ2-1|TRBV28|NA|NA
TGTGCCAGCAGTCTTCCCGGGCAGGATGAGCAGTTCTTC
CASSLPGQDEQFF
>TRBJ2-1|TRBV27|NA|TRBD2
TGTGCCAGCAGTCTAACTAGCGGGAGGAGGGGTGAGCAGTTCTTC
CASSLTSGRRGEQFF
>TRBJ2-7|TRBV2|once|NA
TGTGCCAGCACATTCTTCGGGCGTCCTGGGTCCTACGAGCAGTACTTC
CASTFFGRPGSYEQYF
>TRBJ2-1|TRBV15|NA|TRBD2
TGTGCCACCAGCAGACCCGGGACTAGCGGATCCTACAATGAGCAGTTCTTC
CATSRPGTSGSYNEQFF
>TRBJ2-2|TRBV5-1|NA|NA
TGCGCCAGCAGCTTCCTCAATACCGGGGAGCTGTTTTTT
CASSFLNTGELFF
>TRBJ1-1|TRBV5-1|many|NA
TGCGCCAGCAGCCTGATCCCCGGGGGTTCAGTCGGTGCCCCTGAAGCTTTCTTT
CASSLIPGGSVGAPEAFF
>TRBJ1-2|TRBV6-1|NA|NA
TGTGCCAGCAGTGAAGCACGGGCCTATGGCTACACCTTC
CASSEARAYGYTF